This T cell receptor beta chain was captured by sequencing in a study of T cells in Graves' hyperthyroidism and ophthalmopathy. Study-level findings and limits: Most clonotypes expanded in the thyroid (above 0.001) were also present in blood.

Germline V gene sequence: CDR1 MDHEN, CDR2 SYDVKM. The CDR3 extends over 13 amino acids. V dropped 5 bases and J dropped 8 bases, with 12 bases sitting between them. In regard to this clonotype: Antigen unknown.

TCR beta CDR3 regions were amplified from RNA transcripts. Using the HTBI primer set, a first-round RT-PCR was run on the TCR CDR3. Each CDR3 protein is one row after TCRdb ran MiXCR on the multiplex PCR reads. The sample carries some 550,000 distinct CDR3 sequences, approximately 15% recorded once. Fresh peripheral blood, around 10 ml of it, supplied the PBMCs. The sample was blood. This clonotype originated in a woman aged 40 to 55 with Graves' ophthalmopathy. The rearrangement joins TRBV28 to TRBJ1-4; D unresolved. In DNA, the CDR3 is TGTGCCAGCAGTCGCCACATTGAAGAAAAACTGTTTTTT. Amino acids: CASSRHIEEKLFF. Based on the CDR3 plus reference TRBV28 and TRBJ1-4, the full variable domain is DVKVTQSSRYLVKRTGEKVFLECVQDMDHENMFWYRQDPGLGLRLIYFSYDVKMKEKGDIPEGYSVSREKKERFSLILESASTNQTSMYLCASSRHIEEKLFFGSGTQLSVL.